This T cell receptor (beta chain) was sequenced in a study of T cells in tuberculosis. General study points: Smaller distances to GMM-specific TCRs suggested their expansion in active tuberculosis. Active tuberculosis patients had shorter CDR3-alpha; the beta difference was nonsignificant.

In regard to this clone: Its antigen is not known.

Here immunoSEQ multiplex PCR was the method, and the copy in TCRdb shows in-frame clones only, minus some. This table has approximately 31,000 clones, just under 97% appearing once. On average about 100,000 T cells per donor were immunosequenced. This TCR derives from a donor aged 10-29 years with latent tuberculosis or without tuberculosis infection. The sample consisted of PBMCs.

For the CDR3, the DNA is TGTGCCAGCAGCTCCCTCGGAGGAGTTGGCACAGATACGCAGTATTTT. Translating gives CASSSLGGVGTDTQYF. This chain joins TRBV7-3 and TRBJ2-3, with a tentative D call TRBD2 (5 bases). Germline V gene data show CDR1 as SGHTA and CDR2 as FQGTGA. The CDR3 runs 16 residues. Trimming removed 4 bases at V and 1 base at J, with 15 bases between. Looking up the rest from reference TRBV7-3 and TRBJ2-3 gives the full variable domain: GAGVSQTPSNKVTEKGKYVELRCDPISGHTALYWYRQSLGQGPEFLIYFQGTGAADDSGLPNDRFFAVRPEGSVSTLKIQRTERGDSAVYLCASSSLGGVGTDTQYFGPGTRLTVL.